The 2 T cell receptor beta chains below were found in one sample sequenced in a study of control samples from healthy donors and cancer patients. Only in-frame clones appear in the TCRdb table, and some are missing; sequencing was by immunoSEQ multiplex PCR. The sample carries around 84,000 clones, roughly 88% recorded once. Input material: PBMCs. The source of these receptors is a man aged 55 to 70 with head and neck cancer.

The chain carries TRBV27 and TRBJ1-6; no reliable D call. The CDR3 extends over 16 amino acids. V was pared by 0 bases and J by 7 bases, with 13 bases between. CDR1 MNHEY and CDR2 SMNVEV come from the germline V gene (reference sequence). The DNA of the CDR3 is TGTGCCAGCAGTTTATCGAGAGTAACACCCAATTCACCCCTCCACTTT. Translating gives CASSLSRVTPNSPLHF.

The V call is TRBV3-1 (or the pseudogene TRBV3-2), the J call TRBJ2-3; TRBD2 agrees at 8 bases. Germline loops: CDR1 LGHDT, CDR2 YNNKEL (reference sequence). The CDR3 runs 13 residues. The trim removed 8 bases at V and 4 bases at J, leaving 5 bases unmatched. The CDR3 coding sequence is TGTGCCAGCGCCGGGAGGGGCGCAGATACGCAGTATTTT. Amino acids: CASAGRGADTQYF.